The clone carrying this T cell receptor beta chain showed up just once. J gave up 0 bases and V 6 bases, and 4 bases lay outside the gene matches. Germline V gene sequence: CDR1 MNHNY, CDR2 SVGAGI (reference sequence). The CDR3 covers 14 residues. The protocol was immunoSEQ multiplex PCR, while the TCRdb copy is restricted to in-frame clones and leaves out a portion. Of 280,000 or so clones in the sample, around 90% were seen once. The data were taken from a study of blood T cell repertoires in COVID-19. Study-level background: PBMCs, B-cell-depleted T cells, or T cells were the source of the cDNA or gDNA that made up the material.

This TCR was recovered from a man aged 18 to 30 with active or convalescent COVID-19. Sequencing used peripheral blood. The chain is built from TRBV6-6 and TRBJ1-2; TRBD1 matches at 7 bases. The CDR3 bases are TGTGCCAGCAGGGCCGGGACAGCTAACTATGGCTACACCTTC. It specifies CASRAGTANYGYTF.